This T cell receptor (beta chain) is drawn from a study of T cells after yellow fever vaccination. The germline V gene encodes CDR1 SGHTA and CDR2 FQGNSA. V lost 5 bases to trimming and J lost 7 bases; unmatched junction nucleotides: 5. There are 15 residues in the CDR3. TCRdb recomputed calls from the 5' RACE reads with MiXCR, one row per CDR3 protein. This table holds more than 110,000 distinct CDR3 sequences, just over 6.5% found once. This clonotype was picked up many times. The chain links TRBV7-2 to TRBJ2-1; 13 bases are a match to TRBD2. This receptor was identified in a man aged 25-40 years who received the YFV17D yellow fever vaccine. The sample in question was CD4+ T cells sorted from PBMCs, obtained 10 days after the yellow fever booster vaccination. CDR3: CASSPTSGGGNEQFF. In nucleotides, the CDR3 is TGTGCCAGCAGCCCAACTAGCGGGGGGGGGAATGAGCAGTTCTTC. Full variable domain (rest looked up from reference TRBV7-2 and TRBJ2-1): GAGVSQSPSNKVTEKGKDVELRCDPISGHTALYWYRQSLGQGLEFLIYFQGNSAPDKSGLPSDRFSAERTGGSVSTLTIQRTQQEDSAVYLCASSPTSGGGNEQFFGPGTRLTVL.